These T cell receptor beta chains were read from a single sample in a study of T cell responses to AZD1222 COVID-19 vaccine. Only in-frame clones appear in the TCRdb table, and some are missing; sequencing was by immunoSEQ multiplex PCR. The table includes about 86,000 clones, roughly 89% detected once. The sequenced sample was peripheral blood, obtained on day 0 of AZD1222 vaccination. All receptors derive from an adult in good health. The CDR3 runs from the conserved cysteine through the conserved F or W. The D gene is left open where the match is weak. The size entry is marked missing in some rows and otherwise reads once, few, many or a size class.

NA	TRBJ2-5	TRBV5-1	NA	CASSLGGGETQYF	TGCGCCAGCAGCTTGGGAGGAGGAGAGACCCAGTACTTC
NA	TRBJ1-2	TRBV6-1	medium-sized	CASSEARVNYGYTF	TGTGCCAGCAGTGAAGCCCGAGTAAACTATGGCTACACCTTC
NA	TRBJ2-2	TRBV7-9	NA	CASSLAGIATGELFF	TGTGCCAGCAGCTTGGCGGGGATCGCCACCGGGGAGCTGTTTTTT
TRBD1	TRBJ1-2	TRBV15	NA	CATSLDRGVYGYTF	TGTGCCACCAGCCTGGACAGGGGGGTCTATGGCTACACCTTC
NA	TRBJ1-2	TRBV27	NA	CASSLRGSGTLEGYTF	TGTGCCAGCAGTTTACGAGGTTCCGGGACGCTTGAAGGCTACACCTTC
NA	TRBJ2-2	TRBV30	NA	CAWRGRLNTGELFF	TGTGCCTGGAGGGGCCGGCTGAACACCGGGGAGCTGTTTTTT
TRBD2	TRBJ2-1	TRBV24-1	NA	CATSDRNKGLAGGYNEQFF	TGTGCCACCAGTGACCGAAACAAGGGACTAGCGGGAGGTTATAATGAGCAGTTCTTC
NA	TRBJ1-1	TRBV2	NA	CASRHGEKSEAFF	TGTGCCAGCAGGCACGGGGAGAAGTCCGAAGCTTTCTTT
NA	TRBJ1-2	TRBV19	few	CASSEDGAPRYGYTF	TGTGCCAGTAGTGAAGACGGAGCGCCTAGGTATGGCTACACCTTC
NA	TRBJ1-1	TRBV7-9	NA	CASSLERSMNTEAFF	TGTGCCAGCAGCTTAGAAAGGTCAATGAACACTGAAGCTTTCTTT
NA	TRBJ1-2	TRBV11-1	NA	CASSLGGYGYTF	TGTGCCAGCAGCTTAGGGGGATATGGCTACACCTTC
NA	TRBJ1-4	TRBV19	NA	CASTSGARRTNEKLFF	TGTGCCAGTACCTCGGGGGCGAGAAGAACTAATGAAAAACTGTTTTTT
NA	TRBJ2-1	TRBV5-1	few	CASSLLAEPYNEQFF	TGCGCCAGCAGCTTGCTGGCAGAACCCTACAATGAGCAGTTCTTC
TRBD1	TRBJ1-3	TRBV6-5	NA	CASSYSRTGTNTIYF	TGTGCCAGCAGTTACTCCCGGACAGGGACGAACACCATATATTTT
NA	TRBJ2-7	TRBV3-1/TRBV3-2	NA	CASSGLNYEQYF	TGTGCCTCCTCAGGACTAAACTACGAGCAGTACTTC
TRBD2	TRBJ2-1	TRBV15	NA	CATSRVVAGEGQFF	TGTGCCACCAGCAGAGTAGTGGCGGGAGAGGGGCAGTTCTTC
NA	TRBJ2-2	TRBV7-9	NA	CASSWDWQTGELFF	TGTGCCAGCAGCTGGGACTGGCAGACCGGGGAGCTGTTTTTT
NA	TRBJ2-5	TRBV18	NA	CASSPRYGQETQYF	TGTGCCAGCTCACCCCGTTACGGACAAGAGACCCAGTACTTC
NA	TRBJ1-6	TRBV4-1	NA	CASSQEPRGYSPLHF	TGCGCCAGCAGCCAAGAACCCAGGGGATATTCACCCCTCCACTTT
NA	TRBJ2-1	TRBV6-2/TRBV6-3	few	CASSGSGEYNEQFF	TGTGCCAGCAGCGGGTCAGGGGAATACAATGAGCAGTTCTTC
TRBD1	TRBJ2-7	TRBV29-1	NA	CSVVTGGDSYEQYF	TGCAGCGTTGTGACAGGGGGCGATTCCTACGAGCAGTACTTC
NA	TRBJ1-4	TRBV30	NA	CAWSRNLNEKLFF	TGTGCCTGGAGTAGAAACCTTAATGAAAAACTGTTTTTT
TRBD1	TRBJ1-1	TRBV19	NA	CASSRDRGGEAFF	TGTGCCAGTAGTAGGGACAGGGGCGGTGAAGCTTTCTTT
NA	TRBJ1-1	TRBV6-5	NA	CASTQSNTEAFF	TGTGCCAGCACCCAATCGAACACTGAAGCTTTCTTT
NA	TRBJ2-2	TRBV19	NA	CASRTGSANTGELFF	TGTGCCAGTAGAACAGGTAGCGCGAACACCGGGGAGCTGTTTTTT
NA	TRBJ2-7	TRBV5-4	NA	CASSPGPPEQYF	TGTGCCAGCAGCCCTGGCCCTCCCGAGCAGTACTTC
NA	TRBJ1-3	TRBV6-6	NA	CASSYSGGGNTIYF	TGTGCCAGCAGTTACTCGGGAGGGGGAAACACCATATATTTT
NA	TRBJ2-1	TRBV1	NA	CTSSQGSEQFF	TGCACCAGCAGCCAAGGAAGTGAGCAGTTCTTC
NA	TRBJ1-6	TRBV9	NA	CASSVAVSNSPLHF	TGTGCCAGCAGCGTAGCTGTTTCGAATTCACCCCTCCACTTT
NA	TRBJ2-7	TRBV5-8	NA	CASSLGPGIYEQYF	TGTGCCAGCAGCTTGGGGCCGGGGATCTACGAGCAGTACTTC
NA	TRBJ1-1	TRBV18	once	CASSLGAGTEAFF	TGTGCCAGCTCCCTCGGGGCGGGGACTGAAGCTTTCTTT
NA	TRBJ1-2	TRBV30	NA	CAFRGAPNYGYTF	TGTGCCTTCCGGGGGGCGCCTAACTATGGCTACACCTTC
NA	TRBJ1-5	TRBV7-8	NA	CASSLARGERPQHF	TGTGCCAGCAGCTTAGCGCGAGGGGAGCGGCCCCAGCATTTT
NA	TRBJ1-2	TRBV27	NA	CASRGDRSGGYTF	TGTGCCAGCAGGGGCGACAGGTCTGGTGGCTACACCTTC
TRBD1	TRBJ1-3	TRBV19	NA	CASMSGTGVLGGNTIYF	TGTGCCAGTATGTCTGGGACAGGGGTCTTGGGTGGAAACACCATATATTTT
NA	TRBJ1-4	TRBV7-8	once	CASSLEGPAGRQEKLFF	TGTGCCAGCAGCTTAGAGGGGCCCGCAGGGCGCCAGGAAAAACTGTTTTTT
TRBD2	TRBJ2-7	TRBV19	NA	CASSEGREGRQYF	TGTGCCAGTAGTGAGGGGCGGGAGGGCCGGCAGTACTTC
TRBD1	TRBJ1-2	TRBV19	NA	CASSTPGQGGGYTF	TGTGCCAGTAGTACCCCGGGACAGGGCGGTGGCTACACCTTC
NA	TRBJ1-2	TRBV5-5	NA	CASNTPTGGYTF	TGTGCCAGCAACACCCCTACTGGTGGCTACACCTTC
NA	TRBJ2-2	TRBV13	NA	CASSRAQGRELFF	TGTGCCAGCAGCCGCGCACAGGGTAGGGAGCTGTTTTTT
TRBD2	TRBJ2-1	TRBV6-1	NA	CASSESGRASYNEQFF	TGTGCCAGCAGCGAAAGCGGGAGGGCTTCCTACAATGAGCAGTTCTTC
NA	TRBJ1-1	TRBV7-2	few	CATLDSYTEAFF	TGTGCCACCTTAGACAGCTACACTGAAGCTTTCTTT
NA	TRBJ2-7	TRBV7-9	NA	CASSLPPGSSDSYEQYF	TGTGCCAGCAGCCTGCCCCCCGGGAGCTCAGACTCCTACGAGCAGTACTTC
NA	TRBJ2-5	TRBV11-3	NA	CASSPGTGPSATQYF	TGTGCCAGCAGCCCGGGAACGGGACCCTCTGCGACCCAGTACTTC
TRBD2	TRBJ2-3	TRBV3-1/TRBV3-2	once	CASSPGTSGVSTDTQYF	TGTGCCAGCAGCCCTGGGACTAGCGGGGTTAGCACAGATACGCAGTATTTT
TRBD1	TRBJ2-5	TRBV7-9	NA	CASRYDRGRETQYF	TGTGCCAGCAGATACGACAGGGGCCGAGAGACCCAGTACTTC
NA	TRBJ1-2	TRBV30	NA	CAWSLQAGGYTF	TGTGCCTGGAGTCTACAGGCGGGGGGCTACACCTTC
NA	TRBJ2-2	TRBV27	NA	CASSFPRIQTGELFF	TGTGCCAGCAGTTTTCCCCGAATCCAAACCGGGGAGCTGTTTTTT
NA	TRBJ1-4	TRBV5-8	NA	CASNWDVDEKLFF	TGTGCCAGCAACTGGGACGTGGATGAAAAACTGTTTTTT
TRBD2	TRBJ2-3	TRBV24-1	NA	CATSDDLASGGRTQYF	TGTGCCACCAGTGATGATTTGGCTAGCGGGGGGCGAACGCAGTATTTT
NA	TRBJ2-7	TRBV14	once	CASSQNGQPHF	TGTGCCAGCAGCCAAAACGGACAGCCCCACTTC
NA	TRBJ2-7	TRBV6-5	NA	CASSYVWDGSYEQYF	TGTGCCAGCAGTTACGTCTGGGATGGAAGTTACGAGCAGTACTTC
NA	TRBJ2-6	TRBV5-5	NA	CASSLWRGGSGANVLTF	TGTGCCAGCAGCCTTTGGAGGGGGGGCTCTGGGGCCAACGTCCTGACTTTC
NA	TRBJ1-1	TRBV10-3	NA	CAIRETGANTEAFF	TGTGCCATCAGGGAGACAGGAGCGAACACTGAAGCTTTCTTT
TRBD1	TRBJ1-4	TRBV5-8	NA	CASSLGRGLREKLFF	TGTGCCAGCAGCTTGGGGAGGGGGCTCCGAGAAAAACTGTTTTTT